This passage covers 10 T cell receptor delta chains from one sample sequenced in a study of gammadelta T cells in human blood. TCRdb re-called the RT-PCR reads through CATT. The sample shows hundreds of delta-chain clones, roughly 60% of them seen only once. Sequenced sample: Vgamma9Vdelta2 gamma-delta T cells from adult blood. The receptors come from a human donor.

Remarks on this clone: The TCRdb record carries a much larger clone's protein, which differs from this DNA's translation at residue 3; a read error is the likely cause, and the protein listed here is the DNA translation. The genes are TRDV2 and TRDJ1, with 8 bases lining up with TRDD3. Germline V lookup: CDR1 GEAIGNYY, CDR2 EKD. The CDR3 length is 19 residues. CDR3 sequence: CARDSLGLGAPPYTDKLIF. The DNA of the CDR3 is TGTGCCCGTGACTCATTAGGACTGGGGGCGCCCCCGTACACCGATAAACTCATCTTT.

Of note for this clone: A read error is likely here: a far larger clone is one base away. This sample also contains other DNA sequences that code for the same CDR3. The chain is built from TRAV29/DV5 and TRDJ3; 8 bases match TRDD3. Per germline, CDR1 NSMFDY and CDR2 ISSIKDK. The ends lost 2 bases at V and 2 bases at J; junction bases unmatched: 24. The CDR3 totals 23 residues. The CDR3 DNA sequence: TGTGCAGCAAGATACTCCTTCCCCCCAGGGGCTGGGGGAAGACCCTGGGACACCCGACAGATGTTTTTC. This sequence encodes CAARYSFPPGAGGRPWDTRQMFF.

Comments on this clone: This likely stems from a read error, as it lies one base from a far larger clone. J is TRDJ1 and V is TRDV2; 8 bases are a match to TRDD3. J was trimmed by 0 bases and V by 4 bases; bases with no gene match: 15. Germline assignment: CDR1 GEAIGNYY and CDR2 EKD. There are 18 residues in the CDR3. The chain's CDR3 is CACDNIPGGHQYTDKLIF. CDR3 bases: TGTGCCTGTGATAACATCCCTGGGGGACACCAGTACACCGATAAACTCATCTTT.

Within the sample, this clone is large (0.1 to 1%). The rearrangement joins TRDV2 to TRDJ1; the D gene is possibly TRDD3 (6 bases). This CDR3 region has 16 residues. CDR1 and CDR2 from the germline V gene are GEAIGNYY and EKD. Trimming removed 3 bases at V and 7 bases at J, with 23 bases between. The CDR3 here is CACDPVGAPRGGKLIF. DNA for the CDR3: TGTGCCTGTGACCCAGTGGGGGCTCCTCGAGGGGGTAAACTCATCTTT.

This clone was detected only a few times. This clone may be a read error of a much larger clone one base away. The chain uses TRDV2 and TRDJ1; D remains ambiguous. The ends were cut back, 3 bases at V and 2 bases at J, with 12 bases in the middle. This CDR3 comprises 14 residues. Germline loops: CDR1 GEAIGNYY, CDR2 EKD. The CDR3 DNA is TGTGCCTGTGACCCACTACTGCTAACCGATAAACTCATCTTT. Translated: CACDPLLLTDKLIF.

A word on this clone: A far larger clone lies a single base away; this is likely a read error. V is TRDV2 and J is TRDJ1, with 9 bases aligning to TRDD3. The germline V gene has CDR1 GEAIGNYY and CDR2 EKD. The CDR3 is made up of 20 amino acids. V shed 3 bases, J shed 0 bases, and the junction held 19 bases outside the gene matches. The CDR3 DNA sequence: TGTGCCTGTGACCCAGTACGGGGGGATACCACGCCCAAGAACACCGATAAACTCATCTTT. Translating it yields CACDPVRGDTTPKNTDKLIF.

By share of the sample, this clone is large. The V call is TRDV2, the J call TRDJ1, with 10 bases fitting TRDD3. With 3 bases clipped from V and 2 bases from J, the junction kept 5 bases outside the gene matches. This CDR3 comprises 15 residues. Germline CDR1 is GEAIGNYY and CDR2 is EKD. The CDR3 bases are TGTGCCTGTGACCTACTGGGGGATGGGACCGATAAACTCATCTTT. It codes for CACDLLGDGTDKLIF.

With respect to this clone: A read error likely explains this, since a far larger clone differs by one base. The gene calls are TRDV2 and TRDJ1, with TRDD3 identical over 8 bases. CDR3 length: 17 residues. V shed 3 bases and J 0 bases; nucleotides not matched to a gene: 11. CDR1 GEAIGNYY and CDR2 EKD come from the germline V gene. The DNA for the CDR3 is TGTGCCTGTGACCCCCGGGGGGATAAGGTCGACACCGATAAACTCATCTTT. It codes for CACDPRGDKVDTDKLIF.

Points on this clone: A far larger clone is one nucleotide away, so this likely arose from a read error. The V call is TRDV2, the J call TRDJ1; no firm D call. CDR1 is GEAIGNYY, CDR2 EKD, per germline. V was trimmed by 3 bases and J by 0 bases, leaving 22 bases between them. The CDR3 length is 18 residues. CDR3 nucleotide sequence: TGTGCCTGTGACCCTCTCGGGTCGGTCGGGTCGTACACCGATAAACTCATCTTT. Its protein product is CACDPLGSVGSYTDKLIF.

Turning to this clone: It differs at one base from a far larger clone, so likely a read error. This rearrangement joins TRDV2 to TRDJ1, with D tentatively TRDD3 (6 bases). The germline V gene encodes CDR1 GEAIGNYY and CDR2 EKD. The CDR3 is 18 amino acids. V was pared by 6 bases and J by 3 bases, with 28 bases between. The CDR3 DNA sequence: TGTGCCTGTAACGGGGTTACGGGGGGACCGCTTTTTGCCGATAAACTCATCTTT. As protein: CACNGVTGGPLFADKLIF.